The clone carrying this T cell receptor (beta chain) has more than one count but fewer than ten. Its antigen is still unknown. At the DNA level, this CDR3 is encoded by other sequences in the same sample as well. This sample stems from a study of cytomegalovirus exposure and HLA in healthy donors. The V and J ends lost 0 bases and 5 bases, in that order; junction bases with no gene match: 3. Germline CDR1 and CDR2: SGHRS and YFSETQ. This CDR3 spans 15 amino acids. The study ran its PCR with 60 Vbeta and 13 Jbeta primers. Per the original methods: There were 80 million to 95 million unique TCR beta chains by a later count, and about 11 million of them were shared. Using immunoSEQ multiplex PCR, the repertoire was profiled, and TCRdb retains in-frame clones only, with some absent. V and J calls and clone size are as listed in that table; D and trimming were resolved from the DNA. The top ten hold 5.7% of the sample, which has around 81,000 clones, 60% to 70% seen once.

Study-level findings and limits: In a later analysis, a missense DCLRE1C variant was linked to TCR beta V- and J-gene trimming. Reportedly, cytomegalovirus status was diagnosed with high sensitivity and specificity.

This chain uses TRBV5-1 with TRBJ2-2, with 8 nucleotides matching TRBD1. The clonotype comes from a man aged 30-40 years in good health and CMV-seropositive. Sequences were obtained from PBMCs. This chain's CDR3 is CASSLGQGATGELFF. CDR3 nucleotide sequence: TGCGCCAGCAGCTTGGGGCAGGGGGCGACCGGGGAGCTGTTTTTT.